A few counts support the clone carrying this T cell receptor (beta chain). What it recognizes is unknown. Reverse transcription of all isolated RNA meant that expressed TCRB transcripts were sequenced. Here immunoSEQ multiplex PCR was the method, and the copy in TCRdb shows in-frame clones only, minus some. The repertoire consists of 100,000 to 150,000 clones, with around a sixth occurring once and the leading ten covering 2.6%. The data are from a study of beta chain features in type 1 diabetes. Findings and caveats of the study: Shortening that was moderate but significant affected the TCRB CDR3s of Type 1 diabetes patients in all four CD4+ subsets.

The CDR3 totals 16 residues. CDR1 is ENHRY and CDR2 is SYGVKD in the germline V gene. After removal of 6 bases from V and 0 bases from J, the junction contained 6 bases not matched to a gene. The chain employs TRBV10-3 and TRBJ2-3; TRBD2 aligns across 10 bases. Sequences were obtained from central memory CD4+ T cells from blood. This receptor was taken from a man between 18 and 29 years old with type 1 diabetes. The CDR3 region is CAISQTSGASTDTQYF. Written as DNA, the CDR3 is TGTGCCATCAGCCAAACTAGCGGGGCTAGCACAGATACGCAGTATTTT.